The clone carrying this T cell receptor (beta chain) was counted between two and nine times. What it recognizes is unknown. The data are from a study of T cell responses to AZD1222 COVID-19 vaccine. Notes on the study in general: Spike-specific TCR depth and breadth grew after two AZD1222 doses. Seropositivity was recorded at baseline in only 6 or 7 AZD1222 recipients. Targets within unmutated variant regions were reportedly found for nearly half of spike-specific TCRs.

This CDR3 region has 16 residues. The germline V gene encodes CDR1 LNHDA and CDR2 SQIVND (reference sequence). Losses at the gene ends were 7 bases for V and 2 bases for J; bases not matched to a gene: 11. Assay used: immunoSEQ multiplex PCR; TCRdb lists only in-frame clones, some missing. The table lists roughly 190,000 clones, roughly 90% of them singletons. The genes are TRBV19 and TRBJ2-5, with 9 bases aligning to TRBD1. The sequencing used peripheral blood, collected 28 days after the second AZD1222 dose. The TCR originated in an adult who received the AZD1222 COVID-19 vaccine. The CDR3 nucleotides read TGTGCCAGTACTGACAGGGGGGCGCCCACACAAGAGACCCAGTACTTC. This codes for CASTDRGAPTQETQYF.